Listed here are 14 T cell receptor beta chains from one sample, sequenced in a study of cytomegalovirus exposure and HLA in healthy donors. Vbeta (60) and Jbeta (13) primers were used in the PCR. Method: immunoSEQ multiplex PCR; TCRdb's copy keeps in-frame clones and lacks some. This sample has 200,000 or so clones; around 83% occur once, and the top ten carry roughly 0.73%. The sequenced material came from PBMCs. The receptors come from a woman aged 18-35 years in good health and CMV-seronegative.

The V gene is TRBV27, the J gene TRBJ2-5; D perhaps matches TRBD2 (6 bases). This CDR3 comprises 13 residues. The V end lost 3 bases, the J end lost 5 bases, and 10 bases lay between the germline ends. Germline lookup yields CDR1 MNHEY and CDR2 SMNVEV (reference sequence). CDR3 region: CASSFLLAETQYF. Here the CDR3 DNA reads TGTGCCAGCAGTTTTCTGCTAGCGGAGACCCAGTACTTC.

This clone appeared a single time. The gene calls are TRBV11-3 and TRBJ2-1; weak D call: TRBD1 (5 bases). V was clipped by 2 bases and J by 1 base, with 9 bases between them. CDR1 and CDR2 (germline): SGHNT, YENEEA. The CDR3 spans 15 residues. This CDR3 reads CASSLTGISYNEQFF. The CDR3, as DNA: TGTGCCAGCAGCTTAACAGGAATATCCTACAATGAGCAGTTCTTC.

This rearrangement joins TRBV7-6 to TRBJ1-5; D might be TRBD1 (5 bases). The V and J ends lost 5 bases and 0 bases respectively, with 20 bases between them. Per the germline V gene, CDR1 is SGHVS and CDR2 is FNYEAQ. The CDR3 sequence is 18 residues long. In nucleotides, the CDR3 is TGTGCCAGCAGCCGAGGTCCCGACAGCTTCTATAGCAATCAGCCCCAGCATTTT. Amino acid sequence: CASSRGPDSFYSNQPQHF.

J is TRBJ1-2 and V is TRBV28; 10 positions agree with TRBD1. With 5 bases clipped from V and 4 bases from J, the junction kept 19 bases outside the gene matches. Germline V gene data show CDR1 as MDHEN and CDR2 as SYDVKM. The CDR3 runs 19 residues. Here the CDR3 DNA reads TGTGCCAGCAGTCCAACCGCTTTGAGTGACAGGGGGCCAAGCTATGGCTACACCTTC. Protein: CASSPTALSDRGPSYGYTF.

This clone was seen once. The CDR3 loop reads CASSLPPGLAGDAQETQYF. The CDR3, as DNA: TGTGCCAGCAGTTTACCTCCCGGACTAGCGGGAGACGCTCAAGAGACCCAGTACTTC. The chain uses TRBV27 and TRBJ2-5, with 13 bases fitting TRBD2. The length of the CDR3 is 19 residues. J gave up 2 bases and V 2 bases, and 11 bases lay outside the gene matches. Per germline, CDR1 MNHEY and CDR2 SMNVEV (reference sequence).

On this clone: In the same sample, other DNA sequences code for this CDR3. The CDR3 DNA sequence: TGTGCCAGCAGTTACTCGCCGACAGGAACTAATTCACCCCTCCACTTT. Protein: CASSYSPTGTNSPLHF. The chain has TRBV6-5 and TRBJ1-6; possibly TRBD1 for D (6 bases). V gave up 0 bases and J gave up 6 bases, with 12 bases separating them. CDR1 is MNHEY and CDR2 is SVGAGI in the germline V gene. The CDR3 totals 16 residues.

The chain recombines TRBV30 with TRBJ1-5, with 7 bases aligning to TRBD1. J was trimmed by 1 base and V by 1 base; bases with no gene match: 4. Germline CDR1 GTSNPN, CDR2 SVGIG (reference sequence). The CDR3 consists of 15 residues. This chain's CDR3 is CAWSGPGQSNQPQHF. In DNA, the CDR3 is TGTGCCTGGAGTGGACCGGGACAGAGCAATCAGCCCCAGCATTTT.

The rearrangement links TRBV29-1 to TRBJ2-1; 9 nucleotides align to TRBD2. This CDR3 has 12 amino acids. Germline V CDR1 and CDR2: SQVTM, ANQGSEA. The chain's CDR3 is CTMRRGGNEQFF. For the CDR3, the DNA is TGCACCATGCGGCGGGGGGGGAATGAGCAGTTCTTC.

This sequence joins TRBV5-1 and TRBJ2-2; D unresolved. Deletions cut 3 bases from V and 6 bases from J, with 15 bases between. CDR1 is SGHRS, CDR2 YFSETQ, per germline. CDR3 length: 15 amino acids. The CDR3 nucleotides are TGCGCCAGCAGCTACCTGGTCCTAGACCCCGGGGAGCTGTTTTTT. It yields the protein CASSYLVLDPGELFF.

This clone was observed a few times. This chain connects TRBV7-8 to TRBJ1-5; D is perhaps TRBD1 (5 bases). V dropped 1 base and J dropped 2 bases, with 15 bases sitting between them. This CDR3 has 17 residues. The germline V gene encodes CDR1 SGHVS and CDR2 FQNEAQ. CDR3 loop: CASSLDGGTGGNQPQHF. Here the CDR3 DNA reads TGTGCCAGCAGCTTAGATGGCGGGACCGGAGGCAATCAGCCCCAGCATTTT.

The rearrangement links TRBV6-1 to TRBJ2-5; 8 bases fit TRBD1. The CDR3 has 12 residues. Germline V CDR1 and CDR2: MNHNS, SASEGT. The J segment lost 5 bases and the V segment lost 11 bases, leaving 7 bases of the junction unmatched. CDR3 in amino acids: CAVDRGRETQYF. The CDR3 bases are TGTGCCGTCGACAGGGGTCGGGAGACCCAGTACTTC.

V and J are TRBV27 and TRBJ2-1, with D maybe TRBD2 (6 bases). Trimming took off 2 bases at V and 0 bases at J, with 17 bases between the two ends. The germline V gene has CDR1 MNHEY and CDR2 SMNVEV (reference sequence). This CDR3 is 18 amino acids long. The DNA of the CDR3 is TGTGCCAGCAGTTTACTTAGCGGCTTAATAACCTCCTACAATGAGCAGTTCTTC. Protein: CASSLLSGLITSYNEQFF.

This clone was observed a single time. The genes are TRBV6-1 and TRBJ2-1; TRBD1 aligns across 8 bases. This CDR3 is 16 amino acids long. In germline, CDR1 is MNHNS, CDR2 SASEGT. J lost 5 bases, V lost 2 bases, and 8 bases had no gene match. The CDR3 DNA is TGTGCCAGCAGTGAATTTGGCAGGGGGCTCAACAATGAGCAGTTCTTC. Translating gives CASSEFGRGLNNEQFF.

The genes are TRBV5-1 and TRBJ2-5; 10 bases fit TRBD2. The J segment lost 3 bases and the V segment lost 5 bases, leaving 4 bases of the junction unmatched. Germline CDR1 SGHRS, CDR2 YFSETQ. This CDR3 is 14 amino acids long. CDR3 nucleotide sequence: TGCGCCAGCAGTACCGGGACTAGCGAAGAGACCCAGTACTTC. Its protein is CASSTGTSEETQYF.